This passage covers 29 T cell receptor beta chains from one sample sequenced in a study of vaccination effects on CD4 cells after COVID-19. Antigens of these TCRs are unknown. With the ViraFEST assay, the study expanded antigen-specific CD4+ T cells using viral peptide pools, then sequenced them. The authors isolated CD4+ T cells after roughly 10 days of culture. Either the BNT162b2 or mRNA-1273 vaccine was given to participants in two doses. Sequenced by immunoSEQ multiplex PCR; TCRdb stores in-frame clones only, minus some. There are tens of thousands of clones in the sample; 72% occur only once, and approximately 12% lies in the top ten. The sample in question was CD4+ T cells from PBMCs cultured with HCoV-229E spike peptides, obtained after COVID-19 vaccination. The receptors were sampled from a human donor who received a COVID-19 vaccine.

CDR3 protein: CARRTRKTSSTDTQYF. The CDR3 nucleotides read TGTGCCAGAAGGACTAGGAAGACCTCTAGCACAGATACGCAGTATTTT. The J gene is TRBJ2-3, the V gene TRBV2; 7 nucleotides align to TRBD2. V lost 9 bases to trimming and J lost 0 bases; unmatched junction nucleotides: 12. This CDR3 is built from 16 residues. CDR1 is SNHLY and CDR2 is FYNNEI in the germline V gene.

The V and J genes are TRBV2 and TRBJ2-5, with D perhaps assigned TRBD1 or TRBD2 (7 bases each). Germline CDR1 and CDR2: SNHLY and FYNNEI. The CDR3 spans 14 residues. V was clipped by 5 bases and J by 5 bases, with 15 bases between them. DNA of the CDR3: TGTGCCAGCAGTAGACAGGGAGGGCGGGAGACCCAGTACTTC. The encoded protein is CASSRQGGRETQYF.

The chain uses TRBV2 and TRBJ1-1, with 9 nucleotides matching TRBD1. With 3 bases clipped from V and 8 bases from J, the junction kept 4 bases outside the gene matches. CDR3 length: 13 amino acids. Germline CDR1 reads SNHLY; CDR2 reads FYNNEI. The CDR3 reads CASSEWDRAEAFF. CDR3 bases: TGTGCCAGCAGTGAGTGGGACAGGGCCGAAGCTTTCTTT. Looking up the rest from reference TRBV2 and TRBJ1-1 gives the full variable domain: EPEVTQTPSHQVTQMGQEVILRCVPISNHLYFYWYRQILGQKVEFLVSFYNNEISEKSEIFDDQFSVERPDGSNFTLKIRSTKLEDSAMYFCASSEWDRAEAFFGQGTRLTVV.

This chain links TRBV12-5 with TRBJ2-3; D is undetermined. The V gene's germline CDR1 is LGHNT and CDR2 FRNRAP. The V and J ends lost 5 bases and 1 base respectively, with 7 bases between them. The CDR3 runs 13 residues. Here the CDR3 reads CASGPRGTDTQYF. The CDR3 coding sequence is TGTGCTAGTGGTCCTCGCGGCACAGATACGCAGTATTTT.

The rearrangement joins TRBV24-1 to TRBJ2-3; no clear D. The germline V and J ends were trimmed by 5 bases and 2 bases, with 4 bases remaining between them. The germline CDR1 and CDR2 sequences are KGHDR and SFDVKD. The CDR3 length is 12 residues. The CDR3 reads CATSGLTDTQYF. The CDR3 DNA is TGTGCCACCAGTGGCCTCACAGATACGCAGTATTTT.

The genes are TRBV28 and TRBJ2-7; D is possibly TRBD1 (6 bases). Germline V CDR1 and CDR2: MDHEN, SYDVKM. The CDR3 sequence is 14 residues long. Trimming took 7 bases from V and 1 from J, leaving 14 bases between them. The CDR3 DNA follows: TGTGCCAGCACAACAGGGCAAGGGTCCTACGAGCAGTACTTC. It codes for CASTTGQGSYEQYF.

This clone was counted once. The CDR3 loop is CASSSSGYEQYF. In nucleotides, the CDR3 is TGTGCCAGCAGCTCTAGCGGCTACGAGCAGTACTTC. V usage is TRBV7-2 and J usage is TRBJ2-7; TRBD2 agrees at 7 bases. V shed 4 bases, J shed 3 bases, and the junction held 0 bases outside the gene matches. Germline V CDR1 and CDR2: SGHTA, FQGNSA. The CDR3 loop spans 12 amino acids.

This clone was seen only a few times. The chain couples TRBV4-1 to TRBJ1-2; possibly TRBD1 for D (5 bases). The CDR3 length is 15 residues. Trimming took off 0 bases at V and 7 bases at J, with 15 bases between the two ends. Germline CDR1 MGHRA, CDR2 YSYEKL. The CDR3 region is CASSQDSTGGGGYTF. The CDR3, as DNA: TGCGCCAGCAGCCAAGATTCTACCGGGGGGGGTGGCTACACCTTC.

The rearrangement links TRBV3-1 (or the pseudogene TRBV3-2) to TRBJ2-7; TRBD1 agrees at 10 bases. This CDR3 is 15 amino acids long. The germline V gene encodes CDR1 LGHDT and CDR2 YNNKEL (reference sequence). With V trimmed by 5 bases and J by 3 bases, 7 bases remained unmatched. The CDR3 loop is CASSSSGTGDYEQYF. For the CDR3, the DNA is TGTGCCAGCAGCTCTTCCGGGACAGGGGACTACGAGCAGTACTTC.

The V and J genes are TRBV19 and TRBJ2-5; tentative D call: TRBD2 (5 bases). Trimming stripped 8 bases from V and 2 bases from J, with 9 bases between. Germline assignment: CDR1 LNHDA and CDR2 SQIVND (reference sequence). CDR3 length: 12 residues. The CDR3 nucleotides are TGTGCCAGTCGAGGGTGGCAAGAGACCCAGTACTTC. This sequence encodes CASRGWQETQYF.

V and J are TRBV3-1 (or the pseudogene TRBV3-2) and TRBJ1-2; D gene unclear. V was shortened by 0 bases and J by 5 bases, with 16 bases between the two germline ends. The CDR3 contains 16 residues. CDR1 LGHDT and CDR2 YNNKEL come from the germline V gene (reference sequence). The CDR3 spells CASSQEWVPGTYGYTF. The CDR3 DNA reads as TGTGCCAGCAGCCAAGAATGGGTCCCGGGTACTTATGGCTACACCTTC.

V is TRBV19 and J is TRBJ1-1, with 7 nucleotides matching TRBD1. This CDR3 is 14 amino acids long. Germline values: CDR1 LNHDA, CDR2 SQIVND (reference sequence). V lost 5 bases and J lost 10; bases outside the gene matches: 13. The CDR3 is CASSRQGRGSGAFF. For the CDR3, the DNA is TGTGCCAGTAGTCGACAGGGTAGGGGTTCTGGAGCTTTCTTT.

The chain carries TRBV19 and TRBJ1-5; possible D gene TRBD1, 6 bases. From germline, CDR1 is LNHDA and CDR2 SQIVND (reference sequence). V shed 5 bases and J shed 10 bases, with 15 bases lying between them. This CDR3 comprises 13 residues. DNA of the CDR3: TGTGCCAGTAGTCACAGGGTGGGTGATCCCCAGCATTTT. Its protein product is CASSHRVGDPQHF.

V usage is TRBV19 and J usage is TRBJ1-5; TRBD1 matches at 10 bases. Germline values: CDR1 LNHDA, CDR2 SQIVND (reference sequence). The J segment lost 7 bases and the V segment lost 10 bases, leaving 7 bases of the junction unmatched. The CDR3 spans 13 residues. DNA for the CDR3: TGTGCCACCTGGGGGACAGGGGTCCAGCCCCAGCATTTT. Amino acids: CATWGTGVQPQHF.

This clone has only a few counts. The chain carries TRBV9 and TRBJ2-1; 8 positions match TRBD2. V gave up 0 bases and J gave up 4 bases; unmatched junction bases: 9. CDR3 length equals 17 residues. From germline, CDR1 is SGDLS and CDR2 YYNGEE. CDR3 sequence reads: CASSVEGSGMFYNEQFF. The CDR3 DNA sequence: TGTGCCAGCAGCGTAGAGGGTAGCGGGATGTTTTACAATGAGCAGTTCTTC.

J is TRBJ1-4 and V is TRBV7-9; D might be TRBD1 (6 bases). CDR1 is SEHNR, CDR2 FQNEAQ, per germline (reference sequence). CDR3 size: 15 residues. V lost 1 base, J lost 8 bases, and 14 bases lay in between. The CDR3 loop is CASSLGGGPTEKLFF. CDR3 in DNA: TGTGCCAGCAGCTTAGGGGGGGGGCCAACCGAAAAACTGTTTTTT. The full variable domain, in which reference TRBV7-9 and TRBJ1-4 provide the parts outside the CDR3, is DTGVSQNPRHKITKRGQNVTFRCDPISEHNRLYWYRQTLGQGPEFLTYFQNEAQLEKSRLLSDRFSAERPKGSFSTLEIQRTEQGDSAMYLCASSLGGGPTEKLFFGSGTQLSVL.

The chain has TRBV2 and TRBJ1-1; a possible D gene is TRBD1 (5 bases). V was clipped by 6 bases and J by 1 base, with 15 bases between them. This CDR3 region has 15 residues. Germline V gene lookup returns CDR1 SNHLY and CDR2 FYNNEI. The CDR3 region is CASSYIRGPNTEAFF. Written as DNA, the CDR3 is TGTGCCAGCAGCTATATCCGGGGACCGAACACTGAAGCTTTCTTT.

Concerning this clone: The identical CDR3 is also encoded by other nucleotide sequences in the sample. This chain joins TRBV12-3 or TRBV12-4 and TRBJ2-5; D is uncertain. The CDR3 loop spans 11 amino acids. Deletions cut 1 base from V and 4 bases from J, with 1 base between. DNA for the CDR3: TGTGCCAGCAGTTTAGGAGAGACCCAGTACTTC. It specifies CASSLGETQYF.

The chain couples TRBV19 to TRBJ1-2; 7 bases map to TRBD1. The length of the CDR3 is 16 residues. Germline V gives CDR1 LNHDA, CDR2 SQIVND (reference sequence). The V gene end was trimmed by 6 bases and the J gene end by 3 bases; junction bases not matched to a gene: 13. In DNA form, the CDR3 reads TGTGCCAGTAGCCAAGGCTTTCAGGGGGGTCACTATGGCTACACCTTC. This codes for CASSQGFQGGHYGYTF.

This clone was seen a few times. The rearrangement uses TRBV5-1 and TRBJ2-7, with D perhaps matching TRBD1 or TRBD2 (5 bases each). CDR1 SGHRS and CDR2 YFSETQ come from the germline V gene. Trimming stripped 1 base from V and 2 bases from J, with 16 bases between. The CDR3 is 16 residues long. The chain's CDR3 is CASSLFRPGTTYEQYF. CDR3 in DNA: TGCGCCAGCAGCTTGTTCCGCCCCGGGACGACCTACGAGCAGTACTTC.

This chain joins TRBV19 and TRBJ1-1, with D uncertain. The CDR3 totals 16 residues. Germline CDR1 and CDR2: LNHDA and SQIVND (reference sequence). V gave up 7 bases and J gave up 0 bases, with 18 bases separating them. CDR3 region: CASTTNNGLMNTEAFF. CDR3 nucleotide sequence: TGTGCCAGTACTACGAATAACGGACTCATGAACACTGAAGCTTTCTTT.

The rearrangement uses TRBV24-1 and TRBJ2-5; D tentatively reads TRBD1 or TRBD2 (5 bases each). The germline gives CDR1 KGHDR, CDR2 SFDVKD. The V gene lost 6 bases and the J gene lost 1 base, with 11 bases spanning the gap. The CDR3 length is 14 residues. Here the CDR3 DNA reads TGTGCCACCAGTACCCCGGGACCCCAAGAGACCCAGTACTTC. Protein product: CATSTPGPQETQYF.

This chain links TRBV7-2 with TRBJ2-1, with 9 bases lining up with TRBD2. V was pared by 1 base and J by 6 bases, with 7 bases of the junction left unmatched. The CDR3 loop spans 16 amino acids. Germline assignment: CDR1 SGHTA and CDR2 FQGNSA. CDR3 sequence: CASSLVAGGLGNEQFF. CDR3 DNA sequence: TGTGCCAGCAGCTTAGTGGCGGGAGGGCTTGGCAATGAGCAGTTCTTC.

The count of this clone is one. This chain connects TRBV12-3 or TRBV12-4 to TRBJ2-7, with unresolved D. This CDR3 has 13 amino acids. The V and J ends lost 4 bases and 2 bases respectively, with 9 bases between them. The CDR3 here is CASSSLLAYEQYF. The CDR3, as DNA: TGTGCCAGCAGTTCCCTGCTAGCCTACGAGCAGTACTTC.

The chain uses TRBV18 and TRBJ2-3; 10 bases fit TRBD2. The CDR3 sequence is 14 residues long. V lost 3 bases to trimming and J lost 7 bases; unmatched junction nucleotides: 4. From germline, CDR1 is KGHSH and CDR2 LQKENI. The CDR3 region is CASSPQAGGNTQYF. The CDR3 DNA is TGTGCCAGCTCACCCCAAGCGGGAGGGAATACGCAGTATTTT.

Only a few counts were recorded for this clone. The chain links TRBV6-5 to TRBJ2-2, with 8 bases matching TRBD1. CDR1 is MNHEY, CDR2 SVGAGI, per germline. V dropped 6 bases and J dropped 7; count of bases not matched to a gene: 10. The CDR3 has 15 amino acids. This CDR3 reads CASSRGQGGGGELFF. The CDR3 DNA is TGTGCCAGCAGCAGAGGACAGGGAGGTGGCGGGGAGCTGTTTTTT.

This sequence joins TRBV25-1 and TRBJ2-5, with D unclear. CDR3 size: 14 residues. The germline V gene encodes CDR1 MGHDK and CDR2 SYGVNS. V lost 3 bases, J lost 2 bases, and 10 bases lay in between. The CDR3 nucleotides read TGTGCCAGCAGTGATCAACTCTCTCAAGAGACCCAGTACTTC. Encoded protein: CASSDQLSQETQYF.

This clone was seen only a few times. The chain is built from TRBV5-1 and TRBJ2-7; TRBD2 agrees at 8 bases. The CDR3 spans 15 residues. V trimming: 4 bases; J trimming: 3 bases; junction bases outside the gene matches: 9. Germline V gene data show CDR1 as SGHRS and CDR2 as YFSETQ. CDR3 sequence (DNA): TGCGCCAGCAGCCTCGATCCGGGACTAGACTACGAGCAGTACTTC. Protein: CASSLDPGLDYEQYF.

V usage is TRBV19 and J usage is TRBJ2-7; D is possibly TRBD1 or TRBD2 (5 bases each). Germline V gene data show CDR1 as LNHDA and CDR2 as SQIVND (reference sequence). The CDR3 extends over 16 amino acids. The V gene lost 5 bases and the J gene lost 3 bases, with 20 bases spanning the gap. DNA of the CDR3: TGTGCCAGTAGTCCAAACGGCCGGGACGGGTTCTACGAGCAGTACTTC. This translates into CASSPNGRDGFYEQYF.